This record concerns one TCR beta chain sequence. Antigen: not known. Use of 60 Vbeta and 13 Jbeta primers characterized the PCR. Method: immunoSEQ multiplex PCR; TCRdb's copy keeps in-frame clones and lacks some. The table records 100,000 to 150,000 clones, around 76% of them present only once. These data come from a study of cytomegalovirus exposure and HLA in healthy donors. Trimming pared 5 bases from V and 0 bases from J, leaving 12 bases between. The length of the CDR3 is 15 residues. The germline V gene has CDR1 SGHRS and CDR2 YFSETQ. Study findings and constraints: The study assumed roughly uniform donor sequencing depth for presence/absence analyses.

The sample comprised PBMCs. The chain recombines TRBV5-1 with TRBJ1-5; D is possibly TRBD1 (5 bases). The receptor was isolated from a man between 60 and 75 years old in good health and CMV-seropositive. Here the CDR3 DNA reads TGCGCCAGCAGAGCGACAGAATATAGCAATCAGCCCCAGCATTTT. Translated: CASRATEYSNQPQHF.